The 19 T cell receptor beta chains listed next were all sequenced from one sample in a study of CD8+CD57+ T cells in acquired aplastic anemia. TCR beta VDJ combinations and CDR3 sequences were profiled from genomic DNA. TCRdb re-analysed the reads in MiXCR, keeping a single row per CDR3 protein. The sample lists about 190,000 distinct CDR3 sequences, around 59% seen once, with roughly 15% in the top ten. Sequencing was done on a sample of sorted CD4+, CD8+, or CD8+CD57+ T cells (not recorded which) from PBMCs. The receptor source for this set is a human donor in good health, serving as a control.

The V and J genes are TRBV4-2 and TRBJ1-6, with TRBD1 identical over 9 bases. The germline V gene encodes CDR1 LGHNA and CDR2 YNFKEQ. The CDR3 totals 15 residues. V shed 4 bases, J shed 9 bases, and the junction held 7 bases outside the gene matches. CDR3 DNA sequence: TGTGCCAGCAGCCTTCGGACAGGGGAGGGTTCACCCCTCCACTTT. Its protein product is CASSLRTGEGSPLHF.

This clonotype was detected only a few times. V and J are TRBV28 and TRBJ2-4; 7 nucleotides line up with TRBD2. Germline CDR1 MDHEN, CDR2 SYDVKM. This CDR3 is built from 14 residues. The ends lost 10 bases at V and 0 bases at J; junction bases unmatched: 6. The CDR3 sequence is CATSGGLAKNIQYF. CDR3 sequence (DNA): TGTGCCACCTCGGGGGGACTAGCCAAAAACATTCAGTACTTC.

The table lists this clonotype with many counts. This chain links TRBV5-1 with TRBJ1-1; D may be TRBD1 (5 bases). Trimming left V 0 bases short and J 5 bases short, with 8 bases between. Germline V gene sequence: CDR1 SGHRS, CDR2 YFSETQ. The CDR3 has 13 residues. CDR3 residues: CASSLERGTEAFF. CDR3 DNA: TGCGCCAGCAGCTTGGAACGGGGGACTGAAGCTTTCTTT.

This clonotype was seen only once. This sequence joins TRBV20-1 and TRBJ1-5; 8 bases fit TRBD1. The V and J ends lost 0 bases and 7 bases, in that order; junction bases with no gene match: 17. In germline, CDR1 is DFQATT, CDR2 SNEGSKA (reference sequence). CDR3 size: 18 residues. Here the CDR3 reads CSARDSLAGWTGKQPQHF. For the CDR3, the DNA is TGCAGTGCTAGAGACTCCCTTGCGGGGTGGACAGGGAAACAGCCCCAGCATTTT.

The V gene is TRBV7-2, the J gene TRBJ2-7; D perhaps matches TRBD1 (5 bases). The CDR3 contains 15 residues. Germline loops: CDR1 SGHTA, CDR2 FQGNSA. The germline V and J ends were trimmed by 5 bases and 2 bases, with 16 bases remaining between them. The CDR3 region has the DNA TGTGCCAGCAGCCAACCGGGCAGGGTCGCCTACGAGCAGTACTTC. Its translation is CASSQPGRVAYEQYF.

This sequence joins TRBV7-2 and TRBJ2-7; D is possibly TRBD1 (5 bases). This CDR3 is built from 14 residues. V was pared by 5 bases and J by 4 bases, with 15 bases between. Germline CDR1 reads SGHTA; CDR2 reads FQGNSA. CDR3 sequence (DNA): TGTGCCAGCAGCACCCGCTGGGGCGCGTACGAGCAGTACTTC. Translating gives CASSTRWGAYEQYF.

This clonotype has ten or more counts. The V and J genes are TRBV15 and TRBJ1-4, with no clear D. The CDR3 is 12 amino acids. V was cut by 5 bases and J by 8 bases, with 9 bases left in between. Germline lookup yields CDR1 LNHNV and CDR2 YYDKDF (reference sequence). The CDR3, as DNA: TGTGCCACCAGCGGTACGCGAGAAAAACTGTTTTTT. Amino acids: CATSGTREKLFF. Using reference TRBV15 and TRBJ1-4 for the parts outside the CDR3, the full variable domain is DAMVIQNPRYQVTQFGKPVTLSCSQTLNHNVMYWYQQKSSQAPKLLFHYYDKDFNNEADTPDNFQSRRPNTSFCFLDIRSPGLGDTAMYLCATSGTREKLFFGSGTQLSVL.

V gene TRBV7-6 combines with J gene TRBJ2-2; D is undetermined. Trimming shortened V by 5 bases and J by 4 bases, and 14 bases separated the two germline ends. The CDR3 consists of 15 residues. The germline V gene has CDR1 SGHVS and CDR2 FNYEAQ. CDR3 nucleotide sequence: TGTGCCAGCAGCCCGCCCGGGTACGCCACCGGGGAGCTGTTTTTT. Its protein product is CASSPPGYATGELFF. Using reference TRBV7-6 and TRBJ2-2 for the parts outside the CDR3, the full variable domain is GAGVSQSPRYKVTKRGQDVALRCDPISGHVSLYWYRQALGQGPEFLTYFNYEAQQDKSGLPNDRFSAERPEGSISTLTIQRTEQRDSAMYRCASSPPGYATGELFFGEGSRLTVL.

Of note for this clonotype: This may arise from a read error, as a much more abundant clone is one base away. The chain is built from TRBV6-5 and TRBJ2-3; 8 bases map to TRBD1. Germline loops: CDR1 MNHEY, CDR2 SVGAGI. The CDR3 loop spans 16 amino acids. Written as DNA, the CDR3 is TGTGCCAGCAGCTCTGACCAGGGGGCCAGCACAGGTACGCAGTATTTT. It yields the protein CASSSDQGASTGTQYF.

This clonotype was recorded only once. V is TRBV7-4 and J is TRBJ2-1; D not resolved. In germline, CDR1 is SGHVT, CDR2 SQSDAQ. The germline V and J ends were trimmed by 9 bases and 9 bases, with 18 bases remaining between them. This CDR3 region has 13 residues. CDR3 nucleotide sequence: TGTGCCAGTAGTATAGCTGATCTAGGTGAGCAGTTCTTC. It yields the protein CASSIADLGEQFF.

The chain combines TRBV7-9 with TRBJ2-1, with 11 bases lining up with TRBD2. CDR3 length equals 17 residues. V shed 5 bases and J 2 bases; nucleotides not matched to a gene: 8. Germline lookup yields CDR1 SEHNR and CDR2 FQNEAQ (reference sequence). CDR3 protein: CASSAGLAGLTYNEQFF. In nucleotides, the CDR3 is TGTGCCAGCAGCGCCGGACTAGCGGGCCTAACCTACAATGAGCAGTTCTTC. Full variable domain (rest looked up from reference TRBV7-9 and TRBJ2-1): DTGVSQNPRHKITKRGQNVTFRCDPISEHNRLYWYRQTLGQGPEFLTYFQNEAQLEKSRLLSDRFSAERPKGSFSTLEIQRTEQGDSAMYLCASSAGLAGLTYNEQFFGPGTRLTVL.

This clonotype was recorded at least ten times. This chain joins TRBV7-8 and TRBJ2-7; D unresolved. V dropped 5 bases and J dropped 9 bases, with 11 bases sitting between them. CDR3 size: 11 residues. The V gene's germline CDR1 is SGHVS and CDR2 FQNEAQ. The CDR3 loop reads CASSPAVGQYF. DNA of the CDR3: TGTGCCAGCAGCCCAGCAGTAGGGCAGTACTTC.

This clonotype was counted many times. The V gene is TRBV4-1, the J gene TRBJ2-7; D could derive from TRBD1 or TRBD2 (7 bases each). Trimming took 0 bases from V and 8 from J, leaving 20 bases between them. The CDR3 is 16 residues long. Germline-derived CDR1 and CDR2 are MGHRA and YSYEKL. The CDR3, as DNA: TGCGCCAGCAGCCAAGATCATATATCGGGGGGACAGAAGCAGTACTTC. Translation: CASSQDHISGGQKQYF.

V gene TRBV29-1 combines with J gene TRBJ1-2, with D hard to call. From germline, CDR1 is SQVTM and CDR2 ANQGSEA. The CDR3 totals 9 residues. V was trimmed by 6 bases and J by 9 bases, leaving 8 bases between them. The CDR3 here is CSVYDSYTF. CDR3 in DNA: TGCAGCGTATACGACAGCTACACCTTC.

The rearrangement joins TRBV20-1 to TRBJ2-5, with no clear D. The CDR3 sequence is 13 residues long. Germline loops: CDR1 DFQATT, CDR2 SNEGSKA (reference sequence). Trimming removed 0 bases at V and 1 base at J, with 6 bases between. The CDR3 loop is CSARDDGQETQYF. DNA of the CDR3: TGCAGTGCTAGAGACGACGGCCAAGAGACCCAGTACTTC.

The chain combines TRBV27 with TRBJ2-1; 9 bases map to TRBD2. There are 16 residues in the CDR3. Trimming cost V 0 bases and J 1 base; bases outside gene matches: 1. Germline V gives CDR1 MNHEY, CDR2 SMNVEV (reference sequence). CDR3 amino acids: CASSLSLAGSYNEQFF. The CDR3, as DNA: TGTGCCAGCAGTTTATCCCTAGCGGGATCCTACAATGAGCAGTTCTTC.

This CDR3 reads CASSADTDYEQYF. The CDR3 DNA follows: TGTGCCAGCAGCGCGGACACCGACTACGAGCAGTACTTC. The V gene is TRBV7-2, the J gene TRBJ2-7; the D gene is possibly TRBD1 (5 bases). V lost 5 bases to trimming and J lost 3 bases, with 11 bases between them. Germline V gene sequence: CDR1 SGHTA, CDR2 FQGNSA. This CDR3 is built from 13 residues.

This chain connects TRBV4-2 to TRBJ2-1; no definite D call. The ends were cut back, 0 bases at V and 2 bases at J, with 5 bases in the middle. CDR3 size: 14 residues. CDR1 is LGHNA, CDR2 YNFKEQ, per germline. Here the CDR3 reads CASSQEDAYNEQFF. The CDR3 coding sequence is TGTGCCAGCAGCCAAGAGGACGCCTACAATGAGCAGTTCTTC.

This chain joins TRBV25-1 and TRBJ1-2, with D perhaps matching TRBD1 (6 bases). This CDR3 region has 13 residues. Germline-derived CDR1 and CDR2 are MGHDK and SYGVNS. V was shortened by 6 bases and J by 8 bases, with 16 bases between the two germline ends. The DNA of the CDR3 is TGTGCCAGCAGCCAAGTTGCCAGGGGAGGCTACACCTTC. Residues: CASSQVARGGYTF.